This T cell receptor beta chain was sequenced during a study of T cell repertoires in cytomegalovirus infection (dated by TCRdb to the late 2010s). Study-level background: Because public TCR beta signatures pointed to carriage of CMV infection together with the matching HLA type, the HLA type of each donor mattered for the analysis. Overall study outcomes, separate from this receptor: The ex vivo response was dominated by HLA-C-restricted CMV-specific TCR beta clonotypes, which also provided the single most frequent clonotype in two of eight donors. Carriers of CMV infection plus the relevant HLA type were discriminated by the cumulative frequency of public TCR beta family members in the study cohort and in an independent roughly 400-donor cohort.

These reads were obtained on an Illumina HiSeq 1500. TCRdb took the public reads, trimmed them with fastp at Q25, ran MiXCR for clone calling and kept in-frame beta chains. Merged by CDR3 protein, the rows form single entries marked with the most common genes and DNA. This sample lists around 490,000 distinct CDR3 sequences; about 30% were detected once. The top ten hold approximately 13% of the sample. In regard to this clonotype: The antigen it recognizes is unknown. One base away there is no much larger clone; base qualities are not given.

The CDR3 runs 13 residues from the cysteine to the phenylalanine. Just the 39-base CDR3 DNA is kept, in frame starting at base 1. In the germline V gene (reference sequence), CDR1 corresponds to LNHDA and CDR2 to SQIVND. Trimming removed 3 bases from V and 4 bases from J, leaving 9 bases between the germline ends. Sequenced sample: PBMCs. The source of this sequence is a human donor in good health (CMV status not recorded). Some clones in this sample may be carry-over from other donors' samples. The rearranged chain carries TRBV19 and TRBJ1-1; TRBD1 could be the D gene, as 5 bases match. The CDR3 region has the sequence CASSMQGGTEAFF. The base sequence is TGTGCCAGTAGTATGCAGGGAGGCACTGAAGCTTTCTTT.